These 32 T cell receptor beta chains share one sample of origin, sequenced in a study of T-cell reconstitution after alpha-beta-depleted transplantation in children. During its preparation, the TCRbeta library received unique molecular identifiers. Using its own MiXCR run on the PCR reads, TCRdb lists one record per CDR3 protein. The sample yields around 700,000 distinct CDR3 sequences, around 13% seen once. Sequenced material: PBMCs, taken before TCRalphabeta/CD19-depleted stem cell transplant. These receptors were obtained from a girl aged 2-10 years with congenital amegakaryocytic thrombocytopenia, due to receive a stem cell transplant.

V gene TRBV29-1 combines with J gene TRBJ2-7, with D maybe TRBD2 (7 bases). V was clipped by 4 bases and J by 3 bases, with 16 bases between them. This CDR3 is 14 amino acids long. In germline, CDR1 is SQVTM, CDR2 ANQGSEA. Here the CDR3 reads CSVVGGAGNYEQYF. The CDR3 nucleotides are TGCAGCGTTGTGGGGGGGGCGGGGAACTACGAGCAGTACTTC.

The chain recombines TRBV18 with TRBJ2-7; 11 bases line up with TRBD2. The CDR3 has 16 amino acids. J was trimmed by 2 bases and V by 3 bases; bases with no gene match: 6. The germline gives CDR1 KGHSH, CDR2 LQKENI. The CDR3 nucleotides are TGTGCCAGCTCACCCGGGACTAGCGGAGGGGCCTACGAGCAGTACTTC. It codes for CASSPGTSGGAYEQYF.

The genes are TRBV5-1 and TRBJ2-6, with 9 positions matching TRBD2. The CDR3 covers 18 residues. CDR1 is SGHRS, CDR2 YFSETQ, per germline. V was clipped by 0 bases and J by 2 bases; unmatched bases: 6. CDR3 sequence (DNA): TGCGCCAGCAGCTTGGGGTTCAGCGGGAGGACTGGGGCCAACGTCCTGACTTTC. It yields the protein CASSLGFSGRTGANVLTF.

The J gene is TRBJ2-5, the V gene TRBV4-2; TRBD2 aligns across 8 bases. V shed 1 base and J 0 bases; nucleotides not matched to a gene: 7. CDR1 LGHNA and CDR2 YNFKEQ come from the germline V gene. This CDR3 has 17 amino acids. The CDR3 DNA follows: TGTGCCAGCAGCCAAGTATCTCCTAGCGGGTACCAAGAGACCCAGTACTTC. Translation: CASSQVSPSGYQETQYF.

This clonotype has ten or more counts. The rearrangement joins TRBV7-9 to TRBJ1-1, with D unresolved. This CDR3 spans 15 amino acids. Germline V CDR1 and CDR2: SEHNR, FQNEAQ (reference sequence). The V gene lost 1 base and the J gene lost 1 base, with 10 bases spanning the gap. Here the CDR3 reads CASSLVRTGNTEAFF. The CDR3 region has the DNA TGTGCCAGCAGCTTAGTCCGGACTGGGAACACTGAAGCTTTCTTT.

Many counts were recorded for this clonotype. As DNA, the CDR3 is TGCAGCGTAGGGACAGGGAACACTGAAGCTTTCTTT. It is translated as CSVGTGNTEAFF. The chain employs TRBV29-1 and TRBJ1-1; TRBD1 agrees at 8 bases. CDR1 SQVTM and CDR2 ANQGSEA come from the germline V gene. The CDR3 has 12 residues. Losses at the gene ends were 6 bases for V and 1 base for J; bases not matched to a gene: 1. Together with reference TRBV29-1 and TRBJ1-1, the CDR3 gives the full variable domain: SAVISQKPSRDICQRGTSLTIQCQVDSQVTMMFWYRQQPGQSLTLIATANQGSEATYESGFVIDKFPISRPNLTFSTLTVSNMSPEDSSIYLCSVGTGNTEAFFGQGTRLTVV.

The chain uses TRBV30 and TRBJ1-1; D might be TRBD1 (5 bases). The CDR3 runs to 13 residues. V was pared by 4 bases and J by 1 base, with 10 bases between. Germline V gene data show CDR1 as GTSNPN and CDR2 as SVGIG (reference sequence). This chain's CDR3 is CAWTRQTNTEAFF. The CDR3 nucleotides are TGTGCCTGGACGCGACAGACGAACACTGAAGCTTTCTTT.

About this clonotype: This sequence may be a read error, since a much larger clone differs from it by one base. The CDR3 loop reads CSVEEFGTDTQFF. CDR3 nucleotides: TGCAGCGTTGAGGAGTTCGGCACAGATACGCAGTTTTTT. V usage is TRBV29-1 and J usage is TRBJ2-3; D is unclear. The CDR3 spans 13 residues. CDR1 is SQVTM, CDR2 ANQGSEA, per germline.

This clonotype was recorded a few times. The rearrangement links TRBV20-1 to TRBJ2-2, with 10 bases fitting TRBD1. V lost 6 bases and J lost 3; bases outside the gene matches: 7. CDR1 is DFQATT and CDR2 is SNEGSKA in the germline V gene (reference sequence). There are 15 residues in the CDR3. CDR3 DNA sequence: TGCAGTGCCCAACCGGGACAGGGGCACACCGGGGAGCTGTTTTTT. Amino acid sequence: CSAQPGQGHTGELFF.

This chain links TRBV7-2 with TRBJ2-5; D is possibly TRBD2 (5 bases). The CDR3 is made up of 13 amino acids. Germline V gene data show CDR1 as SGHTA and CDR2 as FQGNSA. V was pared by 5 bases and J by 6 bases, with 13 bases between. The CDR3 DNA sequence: TGTGCCAGCAGCCCCCAGACTATCAAGACCCAGTACTTC. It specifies CASSPQTIKTQYF.

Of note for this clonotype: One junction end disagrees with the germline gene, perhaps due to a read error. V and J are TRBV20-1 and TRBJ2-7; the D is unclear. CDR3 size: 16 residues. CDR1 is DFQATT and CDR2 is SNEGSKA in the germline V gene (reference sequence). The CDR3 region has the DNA TGCTGTGCTTCCCCCGATTCGTATAGCTTCTCCTACGAGCAGTACTTC. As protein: CCASPDSYSFSYEQYF.

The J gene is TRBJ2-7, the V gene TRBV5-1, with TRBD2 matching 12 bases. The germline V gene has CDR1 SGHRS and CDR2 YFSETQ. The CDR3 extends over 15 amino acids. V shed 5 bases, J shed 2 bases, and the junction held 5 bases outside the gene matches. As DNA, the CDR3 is TGCGCCAGCAGACAAGGACTAGCGGGAACCTACGAGCAGTACTTC. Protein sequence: CASRQGLAGTYEQYF.

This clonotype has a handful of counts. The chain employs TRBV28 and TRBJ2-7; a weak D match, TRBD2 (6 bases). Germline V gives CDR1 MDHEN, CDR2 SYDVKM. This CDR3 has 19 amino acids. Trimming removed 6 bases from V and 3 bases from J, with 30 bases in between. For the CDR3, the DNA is TGTGCCAGCAGCCTCGCGTTGTCAGGGAGACGGGCGGGAATCTACGAGCAGTACTTC. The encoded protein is CASSLALSGRRAGIYEQYF. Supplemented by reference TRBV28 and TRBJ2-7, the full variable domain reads DVKVTQSSRYLVKRTGEKVFLECVQDMDHENMFWYRQDPGLGLRLIYFSYDVKMKEKGDIPEGYSVSREKKERFSLILESASTNQTSMYLCASSLALSGRRAGIYEQYFGPGTRLTVT.

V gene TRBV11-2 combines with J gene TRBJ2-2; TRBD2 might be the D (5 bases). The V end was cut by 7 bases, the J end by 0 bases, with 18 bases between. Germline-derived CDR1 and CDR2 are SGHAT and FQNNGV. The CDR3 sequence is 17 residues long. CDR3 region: CASTIIRESANTGELFF. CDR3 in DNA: TGTGCCAGCACCATCATTAGGGAGTCCGCGAACACCGGGGAGCTGTTTTTT.

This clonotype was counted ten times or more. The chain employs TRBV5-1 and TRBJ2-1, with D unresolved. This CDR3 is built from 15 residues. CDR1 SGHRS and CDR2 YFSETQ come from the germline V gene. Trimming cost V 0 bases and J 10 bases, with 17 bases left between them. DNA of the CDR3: TGCGCCAGCAGCTTGGCTCGGGTGGGCTCGGAAGAGCAGTTCTTC. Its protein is CASSLARVGSEEQFF.

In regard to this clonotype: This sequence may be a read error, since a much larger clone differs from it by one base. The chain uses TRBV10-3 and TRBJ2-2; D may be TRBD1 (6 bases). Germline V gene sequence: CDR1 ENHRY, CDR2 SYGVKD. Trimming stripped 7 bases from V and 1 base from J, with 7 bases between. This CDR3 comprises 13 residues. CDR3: CAITRGNTGELFF. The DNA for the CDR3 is TGTGCCATCACCAGGGGGAACACCGGGGAGCTGTTTTTT.

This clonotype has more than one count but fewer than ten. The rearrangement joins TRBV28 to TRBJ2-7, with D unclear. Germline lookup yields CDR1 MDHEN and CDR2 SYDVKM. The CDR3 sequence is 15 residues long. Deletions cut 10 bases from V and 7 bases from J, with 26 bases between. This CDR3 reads CATAGSSQAGREQYF. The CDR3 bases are TGTGCCACCGCCGGAAGTAGCCAGGCTGGTAGGGAGCAGTACTTC. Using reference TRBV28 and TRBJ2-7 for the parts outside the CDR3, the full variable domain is DVKVTQSSRYLVKRTGEKVFLECVQDMDHENMFWYRQDPGLGLRLIYFSYDVKMKEKGDIPEGYSVSREKKERFSLILESASTNQTSMYLCATAGSSQAGREQYFGPGTRLTVT.

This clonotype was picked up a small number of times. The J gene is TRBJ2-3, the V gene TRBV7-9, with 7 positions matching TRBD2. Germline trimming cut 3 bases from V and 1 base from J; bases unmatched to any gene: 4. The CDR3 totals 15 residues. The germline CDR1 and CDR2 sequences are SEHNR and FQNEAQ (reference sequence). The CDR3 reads CASSFGLVGTDTQYF. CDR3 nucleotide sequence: TGTGCCAGCAGCTTCGGACTAGTTGGCACAGATACGCAGTATTTT. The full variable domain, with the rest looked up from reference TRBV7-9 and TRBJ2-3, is DTGVSQNPRHKITKRGQNVTFRCDPISEHNRLYWYRQTLGQGPEFLTYFQNEAQLEKSRLLSDRFSAERPKGSFSTLEIQRTEQGDSAMYLCASSFGLVGTDTQYFGPGTRLTVL.

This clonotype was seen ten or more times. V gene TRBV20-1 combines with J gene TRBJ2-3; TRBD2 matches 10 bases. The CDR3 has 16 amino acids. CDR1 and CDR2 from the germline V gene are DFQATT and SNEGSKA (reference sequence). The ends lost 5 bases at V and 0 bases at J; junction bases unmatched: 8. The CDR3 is CSARRLAGSSTDTQYF. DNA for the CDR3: TGCAGTGCTCGAAGACTAGCGGGCTCTAGCACAGATACGCAGTATTTT.

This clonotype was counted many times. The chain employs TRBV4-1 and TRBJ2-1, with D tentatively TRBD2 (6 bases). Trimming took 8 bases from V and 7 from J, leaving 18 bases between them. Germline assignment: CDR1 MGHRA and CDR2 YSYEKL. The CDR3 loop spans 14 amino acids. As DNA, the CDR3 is TGCGCCAGCCGGGACCCAGGAGGGAGGAATGAGCAGTTCTTC. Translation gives CASRDPGGRNEQFF.

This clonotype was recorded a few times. This CDR3 reads CASSLGGAAQPNYGYTF. The CDR3 region has the DNA TGTGCCAGCAGTTTGGGGGGCGCAGCACAACCTAACTATGGCTACACCTTC. V is TRBV12-3 or TRBV12-4 and J is TRBJ1-2; a possible D gene is TRBD1 (6 bases). V lost 3 bases and J lost 0, with 17 bases in between. CDR3 length: 17 residues.

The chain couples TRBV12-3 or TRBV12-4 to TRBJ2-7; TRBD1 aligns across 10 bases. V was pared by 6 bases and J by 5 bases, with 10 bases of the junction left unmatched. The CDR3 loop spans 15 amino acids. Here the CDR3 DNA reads TGTGCCAGCAGGGACTCGACAGGGGGCATCGACGAGCAGTACTTC. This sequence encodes CASRDSTGGIDEQYF.

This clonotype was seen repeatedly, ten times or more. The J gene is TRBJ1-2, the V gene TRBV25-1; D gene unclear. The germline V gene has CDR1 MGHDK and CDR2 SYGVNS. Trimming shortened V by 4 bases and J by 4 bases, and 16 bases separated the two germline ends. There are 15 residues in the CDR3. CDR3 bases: TGTGCCAGCAGTGGGGTGGCCGGGAGCGTCTATGGCTACACCTTC. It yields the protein CASSGVAGSVYGYTF.

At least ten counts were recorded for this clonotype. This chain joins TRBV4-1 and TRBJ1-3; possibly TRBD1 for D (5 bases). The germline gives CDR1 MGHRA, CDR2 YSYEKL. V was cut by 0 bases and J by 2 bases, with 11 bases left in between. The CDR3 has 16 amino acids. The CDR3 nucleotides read TGCGCCAGCAGCCAAGATACGAGGGGAACTGGAAACACCATATATTTT. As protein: CASSQDTRGTGNTIYF.

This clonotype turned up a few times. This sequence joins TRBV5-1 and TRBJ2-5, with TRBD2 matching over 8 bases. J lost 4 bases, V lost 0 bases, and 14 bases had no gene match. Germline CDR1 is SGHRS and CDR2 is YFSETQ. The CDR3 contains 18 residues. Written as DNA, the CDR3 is TGCGCCAGCAGCTTGGCGAAACAGAGCGGGAGTTGGAGAGAGACCCAGTACTTC. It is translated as CASSLAKQSGSWRETQYF. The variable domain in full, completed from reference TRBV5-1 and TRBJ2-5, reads KAGVTQTPRYLIKTRGQQVTLSCSPISGHRSVSWYQQTPGQGLQFLFEYFSETQRNKGNFPGRFSGRQFSNSRSEMNVSTLELGDSALYLCASSLAKQSGSWRETQYFGPGTRLLVL.

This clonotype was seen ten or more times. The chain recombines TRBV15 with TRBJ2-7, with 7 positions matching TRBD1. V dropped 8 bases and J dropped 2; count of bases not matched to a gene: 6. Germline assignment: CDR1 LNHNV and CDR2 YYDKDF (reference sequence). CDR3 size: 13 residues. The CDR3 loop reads CATLGTATYEQYF. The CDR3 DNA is TGTGCCACCCTAGGGACAGCAACCTACGAGCAGTACTTC.

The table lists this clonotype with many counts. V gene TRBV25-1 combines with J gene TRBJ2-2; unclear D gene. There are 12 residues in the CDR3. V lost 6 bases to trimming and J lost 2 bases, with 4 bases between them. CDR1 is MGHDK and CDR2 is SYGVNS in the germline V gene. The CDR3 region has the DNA TGTGCCAGCAGGGATAACACCGGGGAGCTGTTTTTT. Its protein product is CASRDNTGELFF.

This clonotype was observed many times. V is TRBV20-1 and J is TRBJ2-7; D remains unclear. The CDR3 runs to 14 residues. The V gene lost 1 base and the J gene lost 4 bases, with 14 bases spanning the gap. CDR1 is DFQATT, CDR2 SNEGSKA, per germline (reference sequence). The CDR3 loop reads CSARAEAGSYEQYF. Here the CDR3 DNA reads TGCAGTGCTAGAGCCGAGGCAGGTTCGTACGAGCAGTACTTC.

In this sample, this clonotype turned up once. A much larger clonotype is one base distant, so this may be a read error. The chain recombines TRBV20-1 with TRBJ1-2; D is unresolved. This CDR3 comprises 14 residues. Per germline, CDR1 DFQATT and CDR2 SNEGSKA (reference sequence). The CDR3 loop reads CSACVPTDSYGYAF. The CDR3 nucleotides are TGCAGTGCGTGCGTGCCGACGGATTCCTATGGCTACGCCTTC.

CDR3 nucleotides: TGTGCCAGCAGCGTAGAGGGATTGATGAACACTGAAGCTTTCTTT. Encoded protein: CASSVEGLMNTEAFF. V and J are TRBV7-9 and TRBJ1-1; the D is unclear. CDR3 length: 15 residues. Trimming took 5 bases from V and 0 from J, leaving 13 bases between them. From germline, CDR1 is SEHNR and CDR2 FQNEAQ (reference sequence).

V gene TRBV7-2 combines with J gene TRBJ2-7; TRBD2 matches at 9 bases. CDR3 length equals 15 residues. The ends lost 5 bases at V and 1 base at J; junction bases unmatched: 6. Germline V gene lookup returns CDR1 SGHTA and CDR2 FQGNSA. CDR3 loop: CASSPGLALSYEQYF. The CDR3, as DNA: TGTGCCAGCAGCCCGGGACTAGCCCTTTCCTACGAGCAGTACTTC.

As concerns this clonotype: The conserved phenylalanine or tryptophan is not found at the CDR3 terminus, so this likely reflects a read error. In DNA, the CDR3 is TGTGCCAGCTCACCACGGCGGGAGGGCGGAGAGACCCAGTACTCC. Translating it yields CASSPRREGGETQYS. The V gene is TRBV18, the J gene TRBJ2-5; 9 positions agree with TRBD2. Germline trimming cut 1 base from V and 4 bases from J; bases unmatched to any gene: 4. The germline gives CDR1 KGHSH, CDR2 LQKENI. CDR3 length: 15 amino acids.